The 12 T cell receptor beta chains below come from one sample, sequenced in a study of cytomegalovirus exposure and HLA in healthy donors. It was with 60 Vbeta and 13 Jbeta primers that the PCR ran. Clones were sequenced by immunoSEQ multiplex PCR, and TCRdb holds only the in-frame ones, with some missing. Of a few hundred thousand clones in the sample, 75% to 85% were seen once. The sample consisted of PBMCs. The receptors shown here come from a woman aged 55-69 years in good health and CMV-seropositive.

This clone is a singleton in its sample. The sample contains more than one DNA sequence encoding this CDR3. The CDR3 spells CASSLGGYNEQFF. The CDR3 DNA sequence: TGTGCCAGCAGTTTAGGGGGGTACAATGAGCAGTTCTTC. V is TRBV27 and J is TRBJ2-1; TRBD2 might be the D (6 bases). Per the germline V gene, CDR1 is MNHEY and CDR2 is SMNVEV (reference sequence). The CDR3 spans 13 residues. V was clipped by 2 bases and J by 4 bases, with 6 bases between them.

The chain employs TRBV5-1 and TRBJ1-3; no definite D call. The CDR3 consists of 17 residues. Trimming left V 4 bases short and J 4 bases short, with 21 bases between. Looked up from germline, CDR1 is SGHRS and CDR2 is YFSETQ. CDR3 in amino acids: CASSPLRVGATGNTIYF. The CDR3 DNA reads TGCGCCAGCAGCCCGTTGCGTGTCGGAGCTACCGGAAACACCATATATTTT. The complete variable domain, with remaining parts taken from reference TRBV5-1 and TRBJ1-3, reads KAGVTQTPRYLIKTRGQQVTLSCSPISGHRSVSWYQQTPGQGLQFLFEYFSETQRNKGNFPGRFSGRQFSNSRSEMNVSTLELGDSALYLCASSPLRVGATGNTIYFGEGSWLTVV.

The chain employs TRBV27 and TRBJ2-7; tentative D call: TRBD1 (6 bases). Looked up from germline, CDR1 is MNHEY and CDR2 is SMNVEV (reference sequence). The germline V and J ends were trimmed by 6 bases and 5 bases, with 17 bases remaining between them. The CDR3 extends over 14 amino acids. CDR3 protein: CASRGIARQDEQYF. The CDR3 DNA sequence: TGTGCCAGCAGGGGTATCGCCCGACAGGACGAGCAGTACTTC.

J is TRBJ2-7 and V is TRBV7-9, with D possibly TRBD1 on 5 matching bases. The V gene lost 1 base and the J gene lost 3 bases, with 7 bases spanning the gap. There are 13 residues in the CDR3. Germline V gene data show CDR1 as SEHNR and CDR2 as FQNEAQ (reference sequence). CDR3 loop: CASSLGQLYEQYF. The CDR3 bases are TGTGCCAGCAGCTTAGGACAGCTCTACGAGCAGTACTTC.

This clone was seen repeatedly, ten times or more. The V gene is TRBV28, the J gene TRBJ1-3; D ambiguous. The CDR3 loop spans 13 amino acids. V dropped 6 bases and J dropped 4 bases, with 10 bases sitting between them. Germline V gene data show CDR1 as MDHEN and CDR2 as SYDVKM. Here the CDR3 reads CASSLGPGNTIYF. The CDR3 region has the DNA TGTGCCAGCAGCTTAGGGCCGGGAAACACCATATATTTT.

This chain joins TRBV2 and TRBJ2-7; the match to TRBD1 covers 10 bases. Germline V gene lookup returns CDR1 SNHLY and CDR2 FYNNEI. Trimming at V came to 6 bases and at J to 4 bases, leaving 6 bases not matched to a gene. The CDR3 is 14 amino acids. The CDR3 bases are TGTGCCAGCAGCACCGGGACAGGGGTATACGAGCAGTACTTC. Its protein is CASSTGTGVYEQYF.

The chain carries TRBV19 and TRBJ1-2; 7 nucleotides align to TRBD1. V lost 5 bases, J lost 7 bases, and 16 bases stayed unmatched. The CDR3 loop spans 16 amino acids. Germline assignment: CDR1 LNHDA and CDR2 SQIVND (reference sequence). CDR3 nucleotides: TGTGCCAGTAGTCTTCCGTGGACAGGCGGAGGAAGTGGCTACACCTTC. This translates into CASSLPWTGGGSGYTF. Based on the CDR3 plus reference TRBV19 and TRBJ1-2, the full variable domain is DGGITQSPKYLFRKEGQNVTLSCEQNLNHDAMYWYRQDPGQGLRLIYYSQIVNDFQKGDIAEGYSVSREKKESFPLTVTSAQKNPTAFYLCASSLPWTGGGSGYTFGSGTRLTVV.

This chain links TRBV5-1 with TRBJ1-4, with a possible D match to TRBD1 (6 bases). V gave up 6 bases and J gave up 4 bases, with 19 bases separating them. CDR1 SGHRS and CDR2 YFSETQ come from the germline V gene. The length of the CDR3 is 16 residues. The CDR3 coding sequence is TGCGCCAGCATGAGAGGGGGGGGCCGGAATAATGAAAAACTGTTTTTT. Translating it yields CASMRGGGRNNEKLFF.

V usage is TRBV6-6 and J usage is TRBJ1-2; 7 positions agree with TRBD1. This CDR3 has 13 amino acids. Looked up from germline, CDR1 is MNHNY and CDR2 is SVGAGI (reference sequence). V was pared by 7 bases and J by 8 bases, with 10 bases of the junction left unmatched. CDR3 in amino acids: CASTYSTGWGYTF. CDR3 in DNA: TGTGCCAGCACCTACTCGACAGGGTGGGGCTACACCTTC.

The chain is built from TRBV11-3 and TRBJ2-7; 8 positions agree with TRBD1. The trim removed 5 bases at V and 1 base at J, leaving 4 bases unmatched. CDR1 and CDR2 from the germline V gene are SGHNT and YENEEA. The CDR3 runs 14 residues. CDR3 sequence (DNA): TGTGCCAGCAGCCGGACAGGGACGTCCTACGAGCAGTACTTC. It codes for CASSRTGTSYEQYF.

This clone showed up just a few times. The V call is TRBV9, the J call TRBJ2-7; D gene uncertain. V dropped 4 bases and J dropped 7 bases, with 15 bases sitting between them. CDR1 and CDR2 (germline): SGDLS, YYNGEE. The CDR3 extends over 13 amino acids. The CDR3 sequence: CASSPLPSEEQYF. CDR3 in DNA: TGTGCCAGCAGCCCCCTCCCCTCTGAGGAGCAGTACTTC.

Details on this clone: Distinct nucleotide sequences in the sample also encode this CDR3. The chain employs TRBV12-5 and TRBJ1-4; the D is unclear. Trimming took off 2 bases at V and 5 bases at J, with 3 bases between the two ends. Germline V gene lookup returns CDR1 LGHNT and CDR2 FRNRAP. The CDR3 runs 12 residues. CDR3 bases: TGTGCTAGTGGTTTGTTAAATGAAAAACTGTTTTTT. Encoded protein: CASGLLNEKLFF.